This T cell receptor beta chain was sequenced for a study of regulatory T cells in long-lasting Graves disease. Study-wide points: Newly diagnosed Graves' patients had higher TCR diversity than persistent ones. The number of shared public clonotypes was higher in persistent patients (roughly 2,800) than new patients (more than 850).

This clonotype was picked up many times. Its antigen remains unidentified. Trimming shortened V by 7 bases and J by 9 bases, and 13 bases separated the two germline ends. There are 13 residues in the CDR3. Germline V gene data show CDR1 as MDHEN and CDR2 as SYDVKM. Regarding time point: persistent/refractory GD, antithyroid drugs over 5 years with positive TRAb. Isolated PBMC RNA provided the starting material for the TCR library. Investigators prepared the TCR beta libraries by applying iRepertoire HTBI primers and Arm-PCR of CDR3 regions. TCRdb recomputed calls from the multiplex PCR reads with MiXCR, one row per CDR3 protein. Altogether around 460,000 distinct CDR3 sequences are present, roughly a fifth being singletons, with the ten largest covering roughly 7.1%.

This TCR was recovered from a female donor with Graves disease. The material was peripheral blood mononuclear cells (PBMCs), obtained when the disease was refractory, from a patient treated with antithyroid drugs. V usage is TRBV28 and J usage is TRBJ1-6; D remains ambiguous. The CDR3 DNA sequence: TGTGCCAGCACCCTTTTTGGGATTTCACCCCTCCACTTT. As protein: CASTLFGISPLHF.